This T cell receptor (beta chain) was found in a study of human T cells and chemical hapten exposure. Trimming removed 0 bases from V and 6 bases from J; junction bases left unmatched: 7. Looked up from germline, CDR1 is SGHDT and CDR2 is YYEEEE. The CDR3 totals 16 residues. TCRdb analysed the RACE reads with MiXCR anew, one entry per CDR3 protein. The sample holds under 100,000 distinct CDR3 sequences, about a tenth seen once. Time point defined: patch test 2, 6 weeks after DPC sensitization. As for treatment: therapeutic diphenylcyclopropenone sensitization with weekly scalp DPC. The sequence derives from a young woman with alopecia areata. Some clones in this sample may be carry-over from other donors' samples. V usage is TRBV5-6 and J usage is TRBJ1-5; 9 positions match TRBD1. Material: whole blood, obtained in connection with sensitization to the hapten diphenylcyclopropenone (DPC). The CDR3 coding sequence is TGTGCCAGCAGCTTGGCCGGGACAGGGTCGGGTCAGCCCCAGCATTTT. It encodes CASSLAGTGSGQPQHF.